This T cell receptor (beta chain) was retrieved from a study of blood T cell repertoires in COVID-19. Across the whole study: Nucleic acid was either cDNA or gDNA, and it came from T cells, B-cell-depleted T cells, or PBMCs.

While infection was still active, Seattle patients were enrolled and then followed longitudinally. Here immunoSEQ multiplex PCR was the method, and the copy in TCRdb shows in-frame clones only, minus some. The sample contains a few hundred thousand clones, 90% of which appear only once. This CDR3 is built from 14 residues. Germline lookup yields CDR1 LNHDA and CDR2 SQIVND (reference sequence). V was pared by 6 bases and J by 2 bases, with 13 bases between. This receptor was obtained from a woman between 50 and 59 years old with COVID-19, enrolled during active disease. The V call is TRBV19, the J call TRBJ2-5; weak D call: TRBD2 (6 bases). The sample consisted of peripheral blood. DNA of the CDR3: TGTGCCAGTAGGTCGGCGGGGCAGCAAGAGACCCAGTACTTC. It translates to CASRSAGQQETQYF. The entire variable domain, with the rest obtained from reference TRBV19 and TRBJ2-5, is as follows: DGGITQSPKYLFRKEGQNVTLSCEQNLNHDAMYWYRQDPGQGLRLIYYSQIVNDFQKGDIAEGYSVSREKKESFPLTVTSAQKNPTAFYLCASRSAGQQETQYFGPGTRLLVL.